This TCR beta chain was profiled in a study of a mutant IDH1 vaccine in newly diagnosed glioma. For the study at large: Vaccines were begun 4-6 weeks after radiotherapy alone, or with temozolomide cycles. There were 62.5% males and around 40% females among treated patients, whose mean age was 40.4 years. Whole-study findings and limits: Immune responses arising from the vaccine appeared in about 95% of patients.

In the case of this clone: What it binds is unknown.

Sequencing used immunoSEQ multiplex PCR; TCRdb keeps in-frame clones, though not all of them. The table lists about 85,000 clones, roughly 91% of them singletons, with 0.75% to 0.95% in the top ten. Time point meaning: week 47, end of study. Each vaccine dose was 300 ug of mutant IDH1 20-mer peptide, with topical imiquimod. The germline gives CDR1 SGHRS, CDR2 YFSETQ. The CDR3 has 15 amino acids. J lost 0 bases, V lost 3 bases, and 4 bases had no gene match. The genes are TRBV5-1 and TRBJ2-3; TRBD1 agrees at 7 bases. This clonotype was sampled from a woman aged 50 to 60 with glioma. The source material was PBMCs, sampled from a glioma patient whose treatment included an IDH1 peptide vaccine. CDR3 protein: CASSWGTASTDTQYF. CDR3 nucleotide sequence: TGCGCCAGCAGCTGGGGGACAGCAAGCACAGATACGCAGTATTTT.